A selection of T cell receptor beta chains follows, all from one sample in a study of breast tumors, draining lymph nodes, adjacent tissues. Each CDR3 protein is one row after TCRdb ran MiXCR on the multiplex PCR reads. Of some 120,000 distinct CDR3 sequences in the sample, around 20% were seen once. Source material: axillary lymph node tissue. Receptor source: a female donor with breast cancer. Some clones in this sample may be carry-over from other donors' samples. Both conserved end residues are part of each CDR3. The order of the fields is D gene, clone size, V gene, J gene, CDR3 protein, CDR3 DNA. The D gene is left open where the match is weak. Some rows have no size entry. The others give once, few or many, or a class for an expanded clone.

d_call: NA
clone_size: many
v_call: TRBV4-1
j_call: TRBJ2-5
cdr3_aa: CASSQVVGGGETQYF
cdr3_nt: TGCGCCAGCAGCCAAGTCGTGGGTGGGGGAGAGACCCAGTACTTC

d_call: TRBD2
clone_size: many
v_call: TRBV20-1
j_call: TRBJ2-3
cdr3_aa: CSAIPREGITQYF
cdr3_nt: TGCAGTGCCATACCTAGGGAGGGGATAACGCAGTATTTT

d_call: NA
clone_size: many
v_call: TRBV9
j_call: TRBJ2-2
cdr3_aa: CASSPNTGELFF
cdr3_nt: TGTGCCAGCAGCCCTAACACCGGGGAGCTGTTTTTT

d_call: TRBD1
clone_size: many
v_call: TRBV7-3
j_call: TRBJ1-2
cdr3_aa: CASSSDRGHINYGYTF
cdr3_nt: TGTGCCAGCAGCTCGGACAGGGGGCACATTAACTATGGCTACACCTTC

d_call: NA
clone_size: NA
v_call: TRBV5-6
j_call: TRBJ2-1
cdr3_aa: CASSPGPPPPTYNEQFF
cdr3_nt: TGTGCCAGCAGCCCGGGACCACCCCCCCCCACTTACAATGAGCAGTTCTTC

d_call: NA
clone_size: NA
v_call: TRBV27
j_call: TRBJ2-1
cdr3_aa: CASVLGSHYNEQFF
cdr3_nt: TGTGCCAGCGTCTTAGGCAGTCACTACAATGAGCAGTTCTTC

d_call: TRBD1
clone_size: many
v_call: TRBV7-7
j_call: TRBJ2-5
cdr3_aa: CASSLGTGQTQYF
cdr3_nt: TGTGCTAGCAGCTTAGGGACAGGGCAGACCCAGTACTTC

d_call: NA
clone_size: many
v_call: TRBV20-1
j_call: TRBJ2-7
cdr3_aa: CSARPTGVAENYEQYF
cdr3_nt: TGCAGTGCTAGACCAACTGGAGTAGCGGAAAACTACGAGCAGTACTTC

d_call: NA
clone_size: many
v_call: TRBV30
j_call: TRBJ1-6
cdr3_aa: CAWKTIWENSPLHF
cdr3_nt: TGTGCCTGGAAGACGATTTGGGAGAATTCACCCCTCCACTTT

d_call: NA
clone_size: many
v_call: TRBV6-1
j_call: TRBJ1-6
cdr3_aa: CASSSIQGHNSPLHF
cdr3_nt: TGTGCCAGCAGCTCAATACAGGGTCACAATTCACCCCTCCACTTT

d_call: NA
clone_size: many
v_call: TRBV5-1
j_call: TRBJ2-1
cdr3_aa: CASSSDGGGGEQFF
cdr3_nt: TGCGCCAGCAGCTCGGACGGAGGGGGGGGTGAGCAGTTCTTC

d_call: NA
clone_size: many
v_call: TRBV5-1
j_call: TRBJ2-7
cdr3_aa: CASSLDRRRTAYEQYF
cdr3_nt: TGCGCCAGCAGCTTGGATCGCCGGCGGACCGCCTACGAGCAGTACTTC

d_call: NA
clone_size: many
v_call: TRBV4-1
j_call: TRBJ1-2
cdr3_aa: CASSQGRATNYGYTF
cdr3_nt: TGCGCCAGCAGCCAAGGAAGGGCTACTAACTATGGCTACACCTTC

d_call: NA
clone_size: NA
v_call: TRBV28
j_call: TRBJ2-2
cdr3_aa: CASSLLSGELLF
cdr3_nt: TGTGCCAGCAGTTTATTGTCGGGGGAGCTGCTTTTT

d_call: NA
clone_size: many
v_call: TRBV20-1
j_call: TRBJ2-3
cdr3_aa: CSARDSLAGTDTQYF
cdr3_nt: TGCAGTGCTAGAGATAGCCTAGCAGGCACAGATACGCAGTATTTT

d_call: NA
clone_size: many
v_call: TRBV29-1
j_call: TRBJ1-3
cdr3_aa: CSVVKAGNTIYF
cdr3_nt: TGCAGCGTTGTTAAGGCTGGAAACACCATATATTTT

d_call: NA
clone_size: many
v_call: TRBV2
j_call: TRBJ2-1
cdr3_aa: CASSVTPPSRGEQFF
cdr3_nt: TGTGCCAGCAGTGTAACGCCTCCCTCCCGGGGTGAGCAGTTCTTC

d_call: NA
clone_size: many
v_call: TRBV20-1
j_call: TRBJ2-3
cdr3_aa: CSASLLTALDTQYF
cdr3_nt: TGCAGTGCTAGTCTACTAACGGCTCTGGATACGCAGTATTTT

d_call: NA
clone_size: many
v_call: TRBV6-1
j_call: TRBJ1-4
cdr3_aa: CASEKGWGNEKLFF
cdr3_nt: TGTGCCAGCGAAAAGGGGTGGGGTAATGAAAAACTGTTTTTT

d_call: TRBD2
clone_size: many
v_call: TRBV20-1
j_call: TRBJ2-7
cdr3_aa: CSATTGTSGYEQYF
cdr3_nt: TGCAGTGCAACCACCGGGACTAGCGGTTACGAGCAGTACTTC

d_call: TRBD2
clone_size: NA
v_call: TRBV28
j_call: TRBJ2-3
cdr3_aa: CASRATSGGRTDTQYF
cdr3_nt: TGTGCCAGCAGGGCCACTAGCGGGGGACGCACAGATACGCAGTATTTT

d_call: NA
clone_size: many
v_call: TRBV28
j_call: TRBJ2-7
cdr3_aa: CASSLREPGDYEQYF
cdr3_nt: TGTGCCAGCAGTCTCCGGGAGCCGGGGGACTACGAGCAGTACTTC